This record concerns one TCR beta chain sequence. Looked up from germline, CDR1 is MNHEY and CDR2 is SVGAGI. Trimming pared 0 bases from V and 1 base from J, leaving 5 bases between. The CDR3 extends over 14 amino acids. These data originate in a study of patients and donors after allogeneic stem cell transplantation. TCRdb processed the RT-PCR reads anew with MiXCR; each CDR3 protein has one entry. Counted here are under 200,000 distinct CDR3 sequences, about 24% occurring once; the ten biggest clones make up roughly a quarter. This sequence was found in a human donor who was either an allogeneic HSCT recipient or a stem cell or donor lymphocyte infusion donor (not recorded which). It is not recorded whose cells these are; they may come from a transplant donor. Sequenced input: blood, either unsorted or a sorted T cell fraction (not recorded which). V and J are TRBV6-5 and TRBJ2-3; TRBD2 might be the D (5 bases). The CDR3 spells CASSYSEGTDTQYF. The CDR3 region has the DNA TGTGCCAGCAGTTACTCGGAGGGCACAGATACGCAGTATTTT.